This TCR beta chain stems from a study of T cell repertoires in cytomegalovirus infection. Study context: TCR beta signatures that were public indicated CMV infection and matching HLA type.

A word on this clonotype: As yet, its antigen is unknown.

Whole-study findings and limits: Predominance within the ex vivo response was attributable to HLA-C-restricted CMV-specific TCR beta clonotypes. The cumulative frequency of public TCR beta families distinguished individuals who carried CMV together with the relevant HLA.

TCRdb reprocessed the reads with MiXCR, giving one entry per CDR3 protein. Of hundreds of thousands of distinct CDR3 sequences listed, approximately 25% are singletons. The CDR3 is 16 amino acids. V shed 0 bases and J 4 bases; nucleotides not matched to a gene: 9. Germline V gives CDR1 MNHEY, CDR2 SVGEGT. The receptor was isolated from a human donor in good health (CMV status not recorded). Some clones in this sample may be carry-over from other donors' samples. Sequenced: CD8+ T cells from PBMCs. The chain uses TRBV6-2 or TRBV6-3 and TRBJ2-7; TRBD2 matches at 7 bases. CDR3 in amino acids: CASSYSKASGAYEQYV. Written as DNA, the CDR3 is TGTGCCAGCAGTTACTCGAAGGCTAGCGGAGCGTACGAGCAGTACGTC.